A selection of T cell receptor beta chains follows, all from one sample in a study. Using its own MiXCR run on the 5' RACE reads, TCRdb lists one record per CDR3 protein. The profile covers about 42,000 distinct CDR3 sequences, with about 20% appearing a single time and around 4% taken by the ten largest. The sample comprised Tregs sorted from blood. These receptors were obtained from a female donor with breast cancer. Both conserved end residues are part of each CDR3. D genes are given only for firm matches. Not all rows give a size; the values are once, few, many and, for expanded clones, a class.

D gene | J gene | V gene | clone size | CDR3 protein | CDR3 DNA
TRBD2 | TRBJ2-1 | TRBV28 | . | CASSSPPSGNEQFF | TGTGCCAGCAGTTCCCCCCCTAGCGGCAATGAGCAGTTCTTC
. | TRBJ2-2 | TRBV9 | . | CASSVDGGRNTGELFF | TGTGCCAGCAGCGTAGACGGGGGGCGGAACACCGGGGAGCTGTTTTTT
. | TRBJ2-1 | TRBV7-2 | once | CASSLYGMRLNEQFF | TGCGCCAGCAGCTTATACGGGATGAGGCTCAATGAGCAGTTCTTC
. | TRBJ2-4 | TRBV7-9 | many | CASSSYIGREDIQYF | TGTGCCAGCAGCTCGTATATAGGCAGGGAGGACATTCAGTACTTC
TRBD2 | TRBJ2-7 | TRBV5-1 | . | CASSLTLGGTSDSYEQYF | TGCGCCAGCAGCTTGACCTTAGGCGGGACTAGCGACTCCTACGAGCAGTACTTC
. | TRBJ2-7 | TRBV6-1 | few | CASSERLAYEQYF | TGTGCCAGCAGTGAACGACTAGCCTACGAGCAGTACTTC
. | TRBJ2-1 | TRBV7-3 | many | CASSITGKNEQFF | TGTGCCAGCAGCATAACAGGGAAAAATGAGCAGTTCTTC
. | TRBJ1-1 | TRBV20-1 | . | CSAEEPPGVTEAFF | TGCAGTGCTGAAGAGCCCCCTGGGGTCACTGAAGCTTTCTTT
TRBD2 | TRBJ2-5 | TRBV5-6 | . | CASSLPSGTQYF | TGTGCCAGCAGCTTGCCTAGCGGGACCCAGTACTTC
. | TRBJ2-1 | TRBV19 | . | CASSWQGTYNEQFF | TGTGCCAGTAGTTGGCAGGGAACCTACAATGAGCAGTTCTTC
TRBD1 | TRBJ2-2 | TRBV13 | few | CASSSGTGHGELFF | TGTGCCAGCAGCTCCGGGACAGGGCACGGGGAGCTGTTTTTT
. | TRBJ2-7 | TRBV4-1 | . | CASSQESTVEQYF | TGCGCCAGCAGCCAAGAGTCAACTGTCGAGCAGTACTTC
TRBD1 | TRBJ1-1 | TRBV7-9 | . | CTSSLDRVNTEAFF | TGTACCAGCAGCTTAGACAGGGTGAACACTGAAGCTTTCTTT
. | TRBJ2-5 | TRBV5-6 | many | CASSLEQGKETQYF | TGTGCCAGCAGCTTGGAACAGGGTAAAGAGACCCAGTACTTC
TRBD2 | TRBJ2-1 | TRBV7-8 | . | CASSLIGGRARNEQFF | TGTGCCAGCAGCTTAATCGGCGGGAGGGCCCGGAATGAGCAGTTCTTC
TRBD2 | TRBJ2-1 | TRBV20-1 | . | CSARVPTRLAGGVNEQFF | TGCAGTGCTAGAGTACCTACAAGACTAGCGGGAGGGGTCAATGAGCAGTTCTTC
. | TRBJ2-2 | TRBV7-3 | . | CASSPSTWEVGTGELFF | TGTGCCAGCAGTCCCTCCACGTGGGAGGTGGGCACCGGGGAGCTGTTTTTT
. | TRBJ2-1 | TRBV28 | many | CASSSTGYNEQFF | TGTGCCAGCAGTTCGACTGGATACAATGAGCAGTTCTTC
. | TRBJ2-3 | TRBV30 | . | CAWGVDTQYF | TGTGCCTGGGGAGTAGATACGCAGTATTTT
. | TRBJ2-7 | TRBV20-1 | many | CSASGQAGNEQYF | TGCAGTGCTAGTGGGCAGGCTGGGAACGAGCAGTACTTC
. | TRBJ1-1 | TRBV27 | few | CASGGPSGLRTEAFF | TGTGCCAGCGGCGGACCGTCTGGGCTTCGCACTGAAGCTTTCTTT
. | TRBJ2-1 | TRBV4-2 | medium-sized | CASSPLGDVYNEQFF | TGTGCCAGCAGCCCCCTAGGGGACGTGTACAATGAGCAGTTCTTC
. | TRBJ2-3 | TRBV9 | many | CASSVHLKDSTDTQYF | TGTGCCAGCAGCGTACATCTGAAAGATAGCACAGATACGCAGTATTTT
. | TRBJ2-7 | TRBV9 | many | CASSVRGDLSYEQYF | TGTGCCAGCAGCGTAAGGGGGGACCTGTCCTACGAGCAGTACTTC
TRBD1 | TRBJ2-7 | TRBV7-9 | many | CASSPGDRAYEQYF | TGTGCCAGCAGCCCGGGGGACAGGGCCTACGAGCAGTACTTC